A selection of T cell receptor beta chains follows, all from one sample in a study of T cell repertoires in cytomegalovirus infection. These receptors have no identified antigens. TCRdb used MiXCR to reprocess the reads, holding one entry per CDR3 protein. The sample shows around 710,000 distinct CDR3 sequences, roughly 28% of them seen only once. This specimen consisted of cultured CD8+ T cells from PBMCs, obtained from culture after CMV antigen stimulation. The receptor source for this set is a human donor in good health (CMV status not recorded). Some clones in this sample may be carry-over from other donors' samples. Both conserved end residues are part of each CDR3. Each record gives: D gene, V gene, clone size, J gene, CDR3 DNA, CDR3 protein. D genes are given only for firm matches. Only part of the rows carry a size: once, few, many, or a class if the clone is expanded.

d_call: -
v_call: TRBV20-1
clone_size: -
j_call: TRBJ2-6
cdr3_nt: TGCAGTGCTAGAGATATAGGGTCCTCTGGGGCCAACGTCCTGACTTTC
cdr3_aa: CSARDIGSSGANVLTF

d_call: TRBD2
v_call: TRBV6-5
clone_size: few
j_call: TRBJ2-7
cdr3_nt: TGTGCCAGCAGCCCCGGGACTAGCGGGGGCCCCCCTGAGCAGTACTTC
cdr3_aa: CASSPGTSGGPPEQYF

d_call: -
v_call: TRBV5-1
clone_size: few
j_call: TRBJ2-3
cdr3_nt: TGCGCCAGCAGCGGAGGCGACTCGCGGTACACAGATACGCAGTATTTT
cdr3_aa: CASSGGDSRYTDTQYF

d_call: -
v_call: TRBV7-5
clone_size: few
j_call: TRBJ2-1
cdr3_nt: -
cdr3_aa: CISVSEPRRAHNEQFF

d_call: TRBD1
v_call: TRBV14
clone_size: -
j_call: TRBJ2-1
cdr3_nt: TGTGCCAGCAGCCAAGATATAGGACAGGGGGCAAGTAATGAGCAGTTCTTC
cdr3_aa: CASSQDIGQGASNEQFF

d_call: -
v_call: TRBV6-1
clone_size: few
j_call: TRBJ1-1
cdr3_nt: TGTGCCAGCAGTGAAAACAGGGACATGTACACTGAAGCTTTCTTT
cdr3_aa: CASSENRDMYTEAFF

d_call: -
v_call: TRBV12-5
clone_size: many
j_call: TRBJ1-1
cdr3_nt: TGTGCTAGTGGTTTGAGCCGGGGCACTGAAGCTTTCTTT
cdr3_aa: CASGLSRGTEAFF

d_call: -
v_call: TRBV7-6
clone_size: many
j_call: TRBJ2-2
cdr3_nt: TGTGCCAGCGAGACAAACACCGGGGAGCTGTTTTTT
cdr3_aa: CASETNTGELFF

d_call: TRBD2
v_call: TRBV29-1
clone_size: -
j_call: TRBJ2-1
cdr3_nt: TGCAGCGGGATGGGGACTAGCGGGGGGAATGAGCAGTTCTTT
cdr3_aa: CSGMGTSGGNEQFF

d_call: TRBD2
v_call: TRBV9
clone_size: -
j_call: TRBJ2-1
cdr3_nt: TGTGCCAGCAGCGTGGATGGACTAGAAACAAATGAGCAGTTCTTC
cdr3_aa: CASSVDGLETNEQFF

d_call: -
v_call: TRBV7-9
clone_size: few
j_call: TRBJ2-7
cdr3_nt: TGTGCCAGCAGCTCCAGACAGCTGACCTACGAGCAGTACTTC
cdr3_aa: CASSSRQLTYEQYF